What follows is one T cell receptor (beta chain) and its context. Its specificity is not known. The data were obtained in a study of cytomegalovirus exposure and HLA in healthy donors. Turning to the study itself: Previous work identified 120 million or so unique TCR beta sequences from roughly 180 million T cells. Most genotyped donors, around 86% of 398, had Caucasian-associated genetic ancestry. Whole-study results and caveats: Across donors, most TCRs were seen rarely, yet some public ones were widespread. It was confirmed in vitro that a few of the CMV-associated chains were specific for CMV antigens.

The PCR contained 60 Vbeta and 13 Jbeta primers. TCRdb's table, derived via immunoSEQ multiplex PCR, lists solely in-frame clones and lacks some. The top ten clones hold roughly 6.3% of a sample with just over 150,000 clones, 80% of them seen once. V dropped 5 bases and J dropped 5; count of bases not matched to a gene: 9. Germline loops: CDR1 SGHAT, CDR2 FQNNGV. The CDR3 contains 15 residues. The sample consisted of PBMCs. V usage is TRBV11-2 and J usage is TRBJ2-3; TRBD2 aligns across 8 bases. The TCR was taken from a male donor in good health and CMV-seropositive. CDR3 amino acids: CASSLPGLGGDTQYF. The CDR3 coding sequence is TGTGCCAGCAGCCTACCGGGACTAGGGGGAGATACGCAGTATTTT. The entire variable domain, with the rest obtained from reference TRBV11-2 and TRBJ2-3, is as follows: EAGVAQSPRYKIIEKRQSVAFWCNPISGHATLYWYQQILGQGPKLLIQFQNNGVVDDSQLPKDRFSAERLKGVDSTLKIQPAKLEDSAVYLCASSLPGLGGDTQYFGPGTRLTVL.